The 32 T cell receptor beta chains given below trace back to one sample, sequenced in a study of cytomegalovirus exposure and HLA in healthy donors. This PCR relied on a set of 60 Vbeta primers and 13 Jbeta primers. Assay: immunoSEQ multiplex PCR; the TCRdb copy retains only in-frame clones and omits some. The data hold more than 95,000 clones, with 83% observed a single time. What was sequenced was PBMCs. The receptor source for this set is a woman aged 40 to 49 in good health and CMV-seropositive.

As regards this clone: The sample carries other DNA sequences with the same CDR3. V and J are TRBV29-1 and TRBJ2-1; 13 bases are a match to TRBD2. CDR3 length: 16 residues. V trimming: 1 base; J trimming: 0 bases; junction bases outside the gene matches: 0. Germline CDR1 is SQVTM and CDR2 is ANQGSEA. The CDR3 DNA follows: TGCAGCGTTGAAGGGACTAGCGGGAGCTCCTACAATGAGCAGTTCTTC. Translation: CSVEGTSGSSYNEQFF.

V usage is TRBV19 and J usage is TRBJ1-1, with 7 bases fitting TRBD1. The CDR3 spans 14 residues. The V gene end was trimmed by 3 bases and the J gene end by 5 bases; junction bases not matched to a gene: 6. The germline gives CDR1 LNHDA, CDR2 SQIVND (reference sequence). The CDR3 region is CASSISAGGTEAFF. The CDR3 DNA reads TGTGCCAGTAGTATTTCGGCAGGGGGGACTGAAGCTTTCTTT.

This clone was picked up a small number of times. The CDR3, as DNA: TGTGCCAGCAGCCGGGGACTCTCCGCGGGTGGTTTTAATGAGCAGTTCTTC. Translation: CASSRGLSAGGFNEQFF. The chain uses TRBV7-2 and TRBJ2-1; TRBD2 is a possible D gene (6 bases). The V gene lost 5 bases and the J gene lost 7 bases, with 24 bases spanning the gap. The germline gives CDR1 SGHTA, CDR2 FQGNSA. The CDR3 is 17 residues long.

In its sample, this clone was seen once. DNA of the CDR3: TGCAGCGTTGAGTATCTGCCACCAGGGATCGACAACTATGGCTACACCTTC. This codes for CSVEYLPPGIDNYGYTF. The chain recombines TRBV29-1 with TRBJ1-2; tentatively, D is TRBD1 (5 bases). V lost 3 bases to trimming and J lost 2 bases, with 22 bases between them. Germline V gene lookup returns CDR1 SQVTM and CDR2 ANQGSEA. The length of the CDR3 is 17 residues.

This sequence joins TRBV5-8 and TRBJ2-3, with 7 bases identical to TRBD1. The J segment lost 8 bases and the V segment lost 4 bases, leaving 19 bases of the junction unmatched. The CDR3 contains 17 residues. Looked up from germline, CDR1 is SGHTS and CDR2 is YDEGEE. The CDR3 nucleotides read TGTGCCAGCAGCATATATTCCGGGACAGTAGTTCAGGGTACGCAGTATTTT. This encodes CASSIYSGTVVQGTQYF.

The chain recombines TRBV21-1 with TRBJ1-2. TRBV21-1 is classified as a pseudogene. The CDR3 loop spans 14 amino acids. CDR3 nucleotide sequence: TGTGCCACACCTGGAGGGGAAACTAACTATGGCTACACCTTC. Its protein is CATPGGETNYGYTF.

The rearrangement joins TRBV7-2 to TRBJ1-2; TRBD1 is a possible D gene (6 bases). The CDR3 runs 15 residues. Germline V lookup: CDR1 SGHTA, CDR2 FQGNSA. V lost 5 bases and J lost 0, with 13 bases in between. The CDR3 here is CASSPTPGANYGYTF. The CDR3 region has the DNA TGTGCCAGCAGCCCTACGCCAGGGGCTAACTATGGCTACACCTTC.

This chain joins TRBV27 and TRBJ1-1; no definite D call. The germline V and J ends were trimmed by 4 bases and 4 bases, with 13 bases remaining between them. Germline values: CDR1 MNHEY, CDR2 SMNVEV (reference sequence). The CDR3 is 14 amino acids. The CDR3 DNA reads TGTGCCAGCAGTTCGTTGGCACGGGGCACTGAAGCTTTCTTT. This translates into CASSSLARGTEAFF.

The chain links TRBV18 to TRBJ2-7; D perhaps matches TRBD2 (5 bases). Germline-derived CDR1 and CDR2 are KGHSH and LQKENI. V dropped 6 bases and J dropped 0 bases, with 9 bases sitting between them. The length of the CDR3 is 13 residues. In DNA, the CDR3 is TGTGCCAGCTCGACTATGTTCTCCTACGAGCAGTACTTC. Translation: CASSTMFSYEQYF.

A remark on this clone: Distinct nucleotide sequences in the sample also encode this CDR3. The chain has TRBV13 and TRBJ1-5; a possible D gene is TRBD1 (5 bases). Trimming took off 0 bases at V and 2 bases at J, with 11 bases between the two ends. The germline V gene has CDR1 PRHDT and CDR2 FYEKMQ (reference sequence). CDR3 size: 16 residues. This CDR3 reads CASSLGGRGGNQPQHF. The CDR3 coding sequence is TGTGCCAGCAGCTTAGGGGGGCGGGGGGGCAATCAGCCCCAGCATTTT.

The chain is built from TRBV19 and TRBJ1-2; a weak D match, TRBD1 (6 bases). From germline, CDR1 is LNHDA and CDR2 SQIVND (reference sequence). This CDR3 region has 14 residues. Between the trimmed V and J ends, which lost 6 bases and 5 bases, there was a span of 16 bases. The DNA of the CDR3 is TGTGCCAGTAGGGGATCCGGGACACCATATGGCTACACCTTC. It translates to CASRGSGTPYGYTF.

The chain couples TRBV2 to TRBJ2-7; TRBD2 matches 7 bases. The ends lost 6 bases at V and 3 bases at J; junction bases unmatched: 8. Germline-derived CDR1 and CDR2 are SNHLY and FYNNEI. The CDR3 length is 14 residues. As DNA, the CDR3 is TGTGCCAGCAGGGGGGGGGTGGGTGGCTACGAGCAGTACTTC. Translated, it gives CASRGGVGGYEQYF.

The chain links TRBV10-3 to TRBJ2-3; the match to TRBD2 covers 9 bases. Unmatched junction bases numbered 1, after V lost 5 bases and J lost 1 base. The V gene's germline CDR1 is ENHRY and CDR2 SYGVKD. The CDR3 has 14 amino acids. CDR3 DNA: TGTGCCATCAGTTCTAGCGGGGGCACAGATACGCAGTATTTT. Translating it yields CAISSSGGTDTQYF.

The chain carries TRBV19 and TRBJ2-3; the match to TRBD2 covers 7 bases. The CDR3 consists of 15 residues. The V and J ends lost 5 bases and 0 bases, in that order; junction bases with no gene match: 5. The V gene's germline CDR1 is LNHDA and CDR2 SQIVND (reference sequence). CDR3 in amino acids: CASSLLATSTDTQYF. CDR3 nucleotides: TGTGCCAGTAGTCTACTAGCGACTAGCACAGATACGCAGTATTTT.

This chain connects TRBV2 to TRBJ2-1, with 10 bases lining up with TRBD2. Trimming cost V 4 bases and J 8 bases; bases outside gene matches: 11. Germline loops: CDR1 SNHLY, CDR2 FYNNEI. This CDR3 comprises 16 residues. DNA for the CDR3: TGTGCCAGCAGTGTCTGGTTAACTAGCGGGAAGCATGAGCAGTTCTTC. Its protein product is CASSVWLTSGKHEQFF. The complete variable domain, with remaining parts taken from reference TRBV2 and TRBJ2-1, reads EPEVTQTPSHQVTQMGQEVILRCVPISNHLYFYWYRQILGQKVEFLVSFYNNEISEKSEIFDDQFSVERPDGSNFTLKIRSTKLEDSAMYFCASSVWLTSGKHEQFFGPGTRLTVL.

The count of this clone is one. The gene calls are TRBV2 and TRBJ2-7; D is perhaps TRBD2 (5 bases). This CDR3 is 15 amino acids long. The V end was cut by 6 bases, the J end by 4 bases, with 19 bases between. Germline loops: CDR1 SNHLY, CDR2 FYNNEI. The CDR3 nucleotides read TGTGCCAGCAGGTTTTTCGAGGGAGAGAAATACGAGCAGTACTTC. This sequence encodes CASRFFEGEKYEQYF.

The chain carries TRBV11-2 and TRBJ2-7, with TRBD1 matching 9 bases. The CDR3 has 16 residues. In germline, CDR1 is SGHAT, CDR2 FQNNGV. Trimming removed 6 bases from V and 4 bases from J; junction bases left unmatched: 13. The CDR3 sequence: CASRIFTGGKWYEQYF. As DNA, the CDR3 is TGTGCCAGCAGGATTTTTACAGGGGGCAAGTGGTACGAGCAGTACTTC. Looking up the rest from reference TRBV11-2 and TRBJ2-7 gives the full variable domain: EAGVAQSPRYKIIEKRQSVAFWCNPISGHATLYWYQQILGQGPKLLIQFQNNGVVDDSQLPKDRFSAERLKGVDSTLKIQPAKLEDSAVYLCASRIFTGGKWYEQYFGPGTRLTVT.

This chain connects TRBV7-3 to TRBJ1-1; 9 bases agree with TRBD1. The CDR3 has 14 residues. V was clipped by 5 bases and J by 3 bases; unmatched bases: 4. Per germline, CDR1 SGHTA and CDR2 FQGTGA. The CDR3 spells CASSMTGGDTEAFF. DNA for the CDR3: TGTGCCAGCAGCATGACAGGGGGAGACACTGAAGCTTTCTTT.

The chain employs TRBV2 and TRBJ2-5; 7 bases are a match to TRBD1. With 6 bases clipped from V and 2 bases from J, the junction kept 6 bases outside the gene matches. CDR3 length: 14 amino acids. CDR1 SNHLY and CDR2 FYNNEI come from the germline V gene. The CDR3 spells CASSRDRKQETQYF. The CDR3 DNA sequence: TGTGCCAGCAGCCGGGACAGAAAACAAGAGACCCAGTACTTC.

This rearrangement joins TRBV13 to TRBJ2-7, with TRBD1 identical over 7 bases. Germline V gene sequence: CDR1 PRHDT, CDR2 FYEKMQ (reference sequence). The CDR3 is 13 amino acids. V was pared by 1 base and J by 5 bases, with 2 bases of the junction left unmatched. CDR3 sequence (DNA): TGTGCCAGCAGCTTAGACAGGGGCCACGAGCAGTACTTC. Translating gives CASSLDRGHEQYF.

The chain has TRBV18 and TRBJ1-2; no definite D call. V gave up 8 bases and J gave up 3 bases, with 16 bases separating them. Per the germline V gene, CDR1 is KGHSH and CDR2 is LQKENI. The CDR3 extends over 14 amino acids. The CDR3 reads CASAQSTADYGYTF. The CDR3 region has the DNA TGTGCCAGCGCTCAGAGTACTGCGGACTATGGCTACACCTTC.

The chain employs TRBV6-4 and TRBJ2-2, with a weak D call TRBD1 (6 bases). The CDR3 has 15 residues. The V and J ends lost 0 bases and 5 bases respectively, with 10 bases between them. Germline values: CDR1 MRHNA, CDR2 SNTAGT. This CDR3 reads CASSDSGQMTGELFF. In DNA, the CDR3 is TGTGCCAGCAGTGACTCGGGACAAATGACCGGGGAGCTGTTTTTT.

The CDR3 bases are TGTGCCATTTGGACAGGGACAACCTACGAGCAGTACTTC. It codes for CAIWTGTTYEQYF. The gene calls are TRBV10-3 and TRBJ2-7; 8 nucleotides align to TRBD1. V trimming: 9 bases; J trimming: 2 bases; junction bases outside the gene matches: 6. Germline CDR1 and CDR2: ENHRY and SYGVKD. The CDR3 is 13 amino acids.

V usage is TRBV11-1 and J usage is TRBJ2-1; 8 bases fit TRBD2. The CDR3 sequence is 16 residues long. Germline CDR1 is SGHAT and CDR2 is FQDESV (reference sequence). The J segment lost 4 bases and the V segment lost 4 bases, leaving 9 bases of the junction unmatched. The CDR3: CASSYRAGVTYNEQFF. CDR3 sequence (DNA): TGTGCCAGCAGCTACCGAGCGGGAGTGACATACAATGAGCAGTTCTTC.

The genes are TRBV14 and TRBJ2-7, with D tentatively TRBD1 (6 bases). Looked up from germline, CDR1 is SGHDN and CDR2 is FVKESK. V lost 1 base, J lost 6 bases, and 13 bases lay in between. The CDR3 totals 14 residues. The CDR3 DNA follows: TGTGCCAGCAGCCAAGTTTTGGGACACAGCGAGCAGTACTTC. It encodes CASSQVLGHSEQYF.

The chain combines TRBV21-1 with TRBJ1-2; TRBD1 reflects the table's D call only, with no check against the DNA. TRBV21-1 is labeled a pseudogene. CDR3 length equals 12 residues. CDR3 protein: CASTDRCYGYTF. CDR3 coding DNA: TGTGCCAGCACCGACAGGTGCTATGGCTACACCTTC.

V gene TRBV6-5 combines with J gene TRBJ2-1; D possibly corresponds to TRBD1 (6 bases). Trimming shortened V by 9 bases and J by 5 bases, and 20 bases separated the two germline ends. The CDR3 spans 15 residues. Looked up from germline, CDR1 is MNHEY and CDR2 is SVGAGI. The CDR3 DNA is TGTGCCAGTAGCTACCGGACAGCTGCAAACAATGAGCAGTTCTTC. Translation gives CASSYRTAANNEQFF.

The chain joins TRBV19 to TRBJ1-5; possible D gene TRBD1, 6 bases. With 6 bases removed from V and 3 bases from J, the gap between germline ends came to 15 bases. Germline V gene sequence: CDR1 LNHDA, CDR2 SQIVND (reference sequence). CDR3 length: 15 residues. CDR3 region: CASSSLGAYNQPQHF. The CDR3 nucleotides are TGTGCCAGTAGCTCGCTGGGGGCCTACAATCAGCCCCAGCATTTT.

The CDR3 loop is CASSYGLAGSTDTQYF. Here the CDR3 DNA reads TGTGCCAGCAGTTATGGACTAGCGGGAAGCACAGATACGCAGTATTTT. The rearrangement links TRBV9 to TRBJ2-3, with 12 positions matching TRBD2. CDR3 length: 16 residues. Germline V lookup: CDR1 SGDLS, CDR2 YYNGEE. V trimming: 5 bases; J trimming: 0 bases; junction bases outside the gene matches: 4.

This chain uses TRBV9 with TRBJ2-5; 7 positions match TRBD2. Germline CDR1 is SGDLS and CDR2 is YYNGEE. The CDR3 has 14 amino acids. The junction had 4 bases not matched to a gene; V was cut back by 0 bases and J by 5 bases. Here the CDR3 reads CASSVGREGETQYF. The DNA for the CDR3 is TGTGCCAGCAGCGTAGGAAGGGAGGGGGAGACCCAGTACTTC.

This clone was counted only a few times. The V call is TRBV6-4, the J call TRBJ1-1; 7 bases line up with TRBD1. The CDR3 extends over 14 amino acids. V was clipped by 6 bases and J by 4 bases; unmatched bases: 8. CDR1 MRHNA and CDR2 SNTAGT come from the germline V gene. Here the CDR3 DNA reads TGTGCCAGCAGCCGGACAGGTGCCGGCACTGAAGCTTTCTTT. Amino acid sequence: CASSRTGAGTEAFF.

The V and J genes are TRBV27 and TRBJ2-1, with D unresolved. Trimming removed 5 bases at V and 3 bases at J, with 11 bases between. The CDR3 totals 14 residues. Looked up from germline, CDR1 is MNHEY and CDR2 is SMNVEV (reference sequence). The CDR3 nucleotides are TGTGCCAGCAGTCTGGGCAGCAGCTACAATGAGCAGTTCTTC. Its protein product is CASSLGSSYNEQFF.